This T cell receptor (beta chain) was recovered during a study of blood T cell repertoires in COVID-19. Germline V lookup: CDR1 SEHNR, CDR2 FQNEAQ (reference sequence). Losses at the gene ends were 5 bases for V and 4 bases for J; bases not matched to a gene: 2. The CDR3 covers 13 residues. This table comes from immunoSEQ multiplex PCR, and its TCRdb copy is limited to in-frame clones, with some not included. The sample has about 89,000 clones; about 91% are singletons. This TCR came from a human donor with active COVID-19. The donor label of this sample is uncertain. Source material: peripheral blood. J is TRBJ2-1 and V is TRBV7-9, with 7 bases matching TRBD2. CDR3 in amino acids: CASSRGGYNEQFF. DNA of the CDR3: TGTGCCAGCAGCCGCGGGGGTTACAATGAGCAGTTCTTC.